These T cell receptor beta chains were read from a single sample in a study of cytomegalovirus exposure and HLA in healthy donors. Clones were read by immunoSEQ multiplex PCR, and TCRdb kept only the in-frame ones, dropping some. The data hold roughly 250,000 clones, with about 83% observed a single time. The sequenced material came from PBMCs. Receptors originate from a woman aged 40 to 55 in good health and CMV-seropositive. CDR3s include the opening cysteine and the closing phenylalanine or tryptophan. D genes are given only for firm matches. Clone size appears in some rows only: once, few, many, or a class for an expanded clone.

J,size,V,D,CDR3,DNA
TRBJ2-3,.,TRBV4-2,TRBD2,CASSQGLARSDTQYF,TGTGCCAGCAGCCAAGGACTAGCGAGGTCAGATACGCAGTATTTT
TRBJ2-7,.,TRBV6-5,TRBD2,CASSYSYTGAGNEQYF,TGTGCCAGCAGTTACTCATATACGGGAGCGGGGAACGAGCAGTACTTC
TRBJ2-5,.,TRBV29-1,.,CSAGTPQETQYF,TGCAGCGCAGGGACACCTCAAGAGACCCAGTACTTC
TRBJ2-1,.,TRBV7-2,.,CASSLGARNEQFF,TGTGCCAGCAGCTTAGGGGCCCGCAATGAGCAGTTCTTC
TRBJ2-7,.,TRBV25-1,.,CASSELAKGQRNYEQYF,TGTGCCAGCAGTGAATTGGCTAAAGGACAGAGAAACTACGAGCAGTACTTC
TRBJ1-4,.,TRBV7-9,TRBD1,CASSPTGGVYTNEKLFF,TGTGCCAGCAGCCCGACAGGGGGCGTTTATACTAATGAAAAACTGTTTTTT
TRBJ2-7,.,TRBV6-5,TRBD2,CASSYGGLAGYEQYF,TGTGCCAGCAGTTATGGGGGACTAGCGGGCTACGAGCAGTACTTC
TRBJ2-7,.,TRBV7-9,.,CASSAQVSYEQYF,TGTGCCAGCAGCGCCCAGGTCAGCTACGAGCAGTACTTC
TRBJ1-1,.,TRBV5-1,.,CASSLKDSEAFF,TGCGCCAGCAGCTTAAAGGACAGCGAAGCTTTCTTT
TRBJ2-1,.,TRBV28,.,CASEYHNEQFF,TGTGCCAGCGAGTATCACAATGAGCAGTTCTTC
TRBJ1-4,.,TRBV6-1,.,CASRNPWGGTEKLFF,TGTGCCAGCAGGAACCCCTGGGGGGGGACTGAAAAACTGTTTTTT
TRBJ1-5,.,TRBV27,TRBD1,CASSWRQGSQPQHF,TGTGCCAGCAGTTGGCGACAGGGGAGTCAGCCCCAGCATTTT
TRBJ2-5,once,TRBV18,TRBD2,CASSTTSGRFQETQYF,TGTGCCAGCTCAACGACTAGCGGGAGGTTCCAAGAGACCCAGTACTTC
TRBJ2-1,.,TRBV19,TRBD1,CASSEDRAPSILNEQFF,TGTGCCAGTAGTGAGGACAGGGCTCCATCCATCCTCAATGAGCAGTTCTTC
TRBJ2-2,.,TRBV7-9,.,CASSSQMALVFTGELFF,TGTGCCAGCAGCTCTCAGATGGCTTTGGTTTTCACCGGGGAGCTGTTTTTT
TRBJ1-6,.,TRBV5-1,TRBD1,CASSLEGAGSRPLHF,TGCGCCAGCAGCTTGGAGGGGGCAGGGTCTAGACCCCTCCACTTT
TRBJ2-7,.,TRBV5-4,.,CASSLVLGSHPYEQYF,TGTGCCAGCAGCTTGGTGCTCGGGAGCCACCCCTACGAGCAGTACTTC
TRBJ2-5,.,TRBV19,TRBD2,CASSTPKTTSRQETQYF,TGTGCCAGTAGTACCCCGAAAACGACTAGCAGACAAGAGACCCAGTACTTC
TRBJ2-2,.,TRBV4-1,TRBD2,CASSQAGGRDTGELFF,TGCGCCAGCAGCCAAGCCGGCGGGAGGGACACCGGGGAGCTGTTTTTT
TRBJ1-2,.,TRBV14,TRBD1,CASSRLGIGGADYGYTF,TGTGCCAGCAGCCGCCTGGGGATAGGGGGCGCAGACTATGGCTACACCTTC
TRBJ2-7,.,TRBV6-5,TRBD2,CASSYTSSGHYEQYF,TGTGCCAGCAGTTACACGTCTAGCGGACACTACGAGCAGTACTTC
TRBJ2-5,.,TRBV5-4,.,CASSPPNRGIQETQYF,TGTGCCAGCAGCCCCCCTAACCGCGGGATCCAAGAGACCCAGTACTTC
TRBJ2-1,.,TRBV28,TRBD2,CASSDGTSGNSYNEQFF,TGTGCCAGCAGTGACGGGACTAGCGGAAACTCCTACAATGAGCAGTTCTTC
TRBJ2-7,.,TRBV4-3,TRBD1,CASSQDSGTDYEQYF,TGCGCCAGCAGCCAAGATTCCGGGACAGACTACGAGCAGTACTTC
TRBJ1-1,once,TRBV29-1,TRBD1,CSVAAGGAFTEAFF,TGCAGCGTCGCAGCAGGGGGCGCGTTTACTGAAGCTTTCTTT
TRBJ1-2,few,TRBV2,TRBD1,CASSRQGYGYTF,TGTGCCAGCAGTCGACAGGGGTATGGCTACACCTTC
TRBJ1-2,.,TRBV27,.,CASSATPGTAFGGGYTF,TGTGCCAGCAGTGCGACCCCCGGGACGGCTTTTGGGGGGGGCTACACCTTC
TRBJ1-2,.,TRBV30,.,CAWSVGGSGGYTF,TGTGCCTGGAGTGTGGGAGGAAGTGGGGGCTACACCTTC
TRBJ1-1,.,TRBV6-5,TRBD1,CASRSQGQANTEAFF,TGTGCCAGCAGATCACAGGGACAGGCGAACACTGAAGCTTTCTTT
TRBJ1-2,.,TRBV7-9,TRBD1,CASSDLDGQVHYGYTF,TGTGCCAGCAGCGACTTGGACGGACAGGTACACTATGGCTACACCTTC
TRBJ2-6,few,TRBV13,TRBD1,CASIDRGAGANVLTF,TGTGCCAGCATCGACAGGGGGGCAGGGGCCAACGTCCTGACTTTC
TRBJ1-2,.,TRBV5-6,.,CASSFGREGYGYTF,TGTGCCAGCAGCTTCGGCAGGGAGGGGTATGGCTACACCTTC